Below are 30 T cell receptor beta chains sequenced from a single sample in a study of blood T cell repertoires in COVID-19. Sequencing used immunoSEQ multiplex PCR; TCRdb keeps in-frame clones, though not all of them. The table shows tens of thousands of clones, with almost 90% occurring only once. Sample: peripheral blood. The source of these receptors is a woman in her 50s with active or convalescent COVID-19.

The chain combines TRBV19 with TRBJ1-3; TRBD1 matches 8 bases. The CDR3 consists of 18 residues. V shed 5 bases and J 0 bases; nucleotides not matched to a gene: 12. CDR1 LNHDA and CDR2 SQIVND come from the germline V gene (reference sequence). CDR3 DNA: TGTGCCAGTAGTCTCTGGACAGGGCCTATGAACTCTGGAAACACCATATATTTT. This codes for CASSLWTGPMNSGNTIYF. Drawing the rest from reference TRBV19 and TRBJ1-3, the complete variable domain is DGGITQSPKYLFRKEGQNVTLSCEQNLNHDAMYWYRQDPGQGLRLIYYSQIVNDFQKGDIAEGYSVSREKKESFPLTVTSAQKNPTAFYLCASSLWTGPMNSGNTIYFGEGSWLTVV.

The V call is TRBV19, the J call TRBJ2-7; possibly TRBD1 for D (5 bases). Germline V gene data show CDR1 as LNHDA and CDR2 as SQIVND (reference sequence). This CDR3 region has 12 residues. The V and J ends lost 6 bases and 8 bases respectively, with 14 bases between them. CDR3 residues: CASSPRAGKQYF. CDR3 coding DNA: TGTGCCAGTAGCCCACGGGCAGGGAAGCAGTACTTC.

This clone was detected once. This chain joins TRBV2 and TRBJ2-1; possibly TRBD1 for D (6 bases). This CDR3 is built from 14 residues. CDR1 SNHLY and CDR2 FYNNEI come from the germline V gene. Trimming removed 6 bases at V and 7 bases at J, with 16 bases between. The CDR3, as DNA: TGTGCCAGCAGCGGGGAGCGGACAGCTAATGAGCAGTTCTTC. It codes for CASSGERTANEQFF.

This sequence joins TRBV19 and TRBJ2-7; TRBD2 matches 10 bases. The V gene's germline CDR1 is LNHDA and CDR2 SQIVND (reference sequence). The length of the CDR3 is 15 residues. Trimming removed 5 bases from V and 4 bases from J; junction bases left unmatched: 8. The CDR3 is CASSPGTSVNYEQYF. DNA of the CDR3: TGTGCCAGTAGTCCGGGGACTAGCGTTAATTACGAGCAGTACTTC.

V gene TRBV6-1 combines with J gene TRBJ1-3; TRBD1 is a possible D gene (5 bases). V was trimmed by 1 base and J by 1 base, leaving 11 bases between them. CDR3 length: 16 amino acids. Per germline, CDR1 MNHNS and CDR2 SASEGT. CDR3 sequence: CASSEVASGSGNTIYF. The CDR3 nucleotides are TGTGCCAGCAGTGAAGTGGCTTCAGGGTCTGGAAACACCATATATTTT.

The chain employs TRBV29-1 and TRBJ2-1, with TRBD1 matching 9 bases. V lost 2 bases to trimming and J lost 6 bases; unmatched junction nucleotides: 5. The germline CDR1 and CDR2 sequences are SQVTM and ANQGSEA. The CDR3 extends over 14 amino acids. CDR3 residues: CSVERRQGGNEQFF. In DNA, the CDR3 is TGCAGCGTTGAAAGGCGACAGGGGGGCAATGAGCAGTTCTTC.

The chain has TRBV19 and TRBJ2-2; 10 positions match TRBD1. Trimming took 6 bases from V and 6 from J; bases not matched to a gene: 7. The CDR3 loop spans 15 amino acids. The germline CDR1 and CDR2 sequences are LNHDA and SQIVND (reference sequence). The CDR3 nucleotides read TGTGCCAGTAGACCGGGACAGGGGTCAGCCGGGGAGCTGTTTTTT. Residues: CASRPGQGSAGELFF.

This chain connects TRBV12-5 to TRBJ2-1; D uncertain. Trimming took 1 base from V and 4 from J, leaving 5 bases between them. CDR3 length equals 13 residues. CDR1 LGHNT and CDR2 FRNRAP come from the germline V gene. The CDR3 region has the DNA TGTGCTAGTGGTTTGGGACTGTACAATGAGCAGTTCTTC. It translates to CASGLGLYNEQFF.

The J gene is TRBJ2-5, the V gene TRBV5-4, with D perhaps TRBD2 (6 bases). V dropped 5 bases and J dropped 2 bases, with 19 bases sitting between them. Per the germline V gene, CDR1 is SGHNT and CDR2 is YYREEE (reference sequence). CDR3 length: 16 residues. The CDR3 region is CASSFRTIAAQETQYF. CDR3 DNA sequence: TGTGCCAGCAGTTTTCGTACAATAGCGGCACAAGAGACCCAGTACTTC.

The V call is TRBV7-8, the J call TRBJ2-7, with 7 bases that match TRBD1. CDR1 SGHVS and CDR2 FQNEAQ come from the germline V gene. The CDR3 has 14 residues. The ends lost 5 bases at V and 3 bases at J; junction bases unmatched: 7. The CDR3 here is CASSPRDSSYEQYF. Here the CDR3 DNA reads TGTGCCAGCAGCCCCCGGGACAGCAGCTACGAGCAGTACTTC. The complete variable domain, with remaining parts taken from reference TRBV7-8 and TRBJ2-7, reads GAGVSQSPRYKVAKRGQDVALRCDPISGHVSLFWYQQALGQGPEFLTYFQNEAQLDKSGLPSDRFFAERPEGSVSTLKIQRTQQEDSAVYLCASSPRDSSYEQYFGPGTRLTVT.

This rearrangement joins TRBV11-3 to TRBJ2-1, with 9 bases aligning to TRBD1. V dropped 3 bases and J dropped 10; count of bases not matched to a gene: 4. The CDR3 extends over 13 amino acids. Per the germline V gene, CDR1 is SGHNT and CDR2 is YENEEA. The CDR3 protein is CASSFGTGYEQFF. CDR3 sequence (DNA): TGTGCCAGCAGCTTCGGGACAGGGTACGAGCAGTTCTTC.

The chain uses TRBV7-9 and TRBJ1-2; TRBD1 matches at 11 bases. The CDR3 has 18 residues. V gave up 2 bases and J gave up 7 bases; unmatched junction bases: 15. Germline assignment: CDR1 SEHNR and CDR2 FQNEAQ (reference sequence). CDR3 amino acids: CASSLSGQGAPGVGGYTF. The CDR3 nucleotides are TGTGCCAGCAGCTTAAGCGGACAGGGGGCCCCGGGGGTAGGTGGCTACACCTTC.

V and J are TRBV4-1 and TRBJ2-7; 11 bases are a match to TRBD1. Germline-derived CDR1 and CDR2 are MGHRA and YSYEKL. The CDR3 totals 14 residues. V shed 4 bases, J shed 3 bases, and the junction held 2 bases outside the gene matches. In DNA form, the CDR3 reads TGCGCCAGCAGCCTGGGACAGGGGGTCTACGAGCAGTACTTC. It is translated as CASSLGQGVYEQYF.

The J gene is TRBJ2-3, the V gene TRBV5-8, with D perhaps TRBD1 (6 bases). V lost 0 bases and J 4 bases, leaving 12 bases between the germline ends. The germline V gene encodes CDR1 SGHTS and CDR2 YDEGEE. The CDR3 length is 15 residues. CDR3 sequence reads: CASSLGQDGADTQYF. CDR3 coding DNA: TGTGCCAGCAGCTTGGGACAGGATGGGGCAGATACGCAGTATTTT.

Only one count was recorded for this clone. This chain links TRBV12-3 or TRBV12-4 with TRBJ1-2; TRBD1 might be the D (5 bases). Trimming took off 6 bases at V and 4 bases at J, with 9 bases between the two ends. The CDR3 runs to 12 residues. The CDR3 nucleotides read TGTGCCAGCAGCTGGGGCTTCTATGGCTACACCTTC. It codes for CASSWGFYGYTF.

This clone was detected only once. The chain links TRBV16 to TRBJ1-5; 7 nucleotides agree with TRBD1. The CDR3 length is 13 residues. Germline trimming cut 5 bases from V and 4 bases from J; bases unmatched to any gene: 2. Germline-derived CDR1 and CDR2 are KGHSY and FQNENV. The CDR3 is CASSATGNQPQHF. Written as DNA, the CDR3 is TGTGCCAGCAGCGCGACAGGGAATCAGCCCCAGCATTTT.

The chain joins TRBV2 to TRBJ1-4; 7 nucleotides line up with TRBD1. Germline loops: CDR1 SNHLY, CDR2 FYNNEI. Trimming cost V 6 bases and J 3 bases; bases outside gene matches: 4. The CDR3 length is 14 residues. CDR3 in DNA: TGTGCCAGCAGGGAACAGGGGCCTAATGAAAAACTGTTTTTT. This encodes CASREQGPNEKLFF.

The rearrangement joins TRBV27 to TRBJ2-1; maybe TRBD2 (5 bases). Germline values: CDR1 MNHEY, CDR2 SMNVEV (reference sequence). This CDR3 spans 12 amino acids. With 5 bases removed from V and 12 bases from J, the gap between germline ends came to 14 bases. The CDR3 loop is CASSPAGNVQFF. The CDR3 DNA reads TGTGCCAGCAGTCCCGCCGGGAACGTGCAGTTCTTC.

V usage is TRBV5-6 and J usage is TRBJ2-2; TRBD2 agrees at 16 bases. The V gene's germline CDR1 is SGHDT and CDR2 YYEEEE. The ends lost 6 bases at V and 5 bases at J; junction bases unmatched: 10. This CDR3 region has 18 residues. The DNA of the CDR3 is TGTGCCAGCACGCAGGGACTAGCGGGAGGGCCCGATACCGGGGAGCTGTTTTTT. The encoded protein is CASTQGLAGGPDTGELFF.

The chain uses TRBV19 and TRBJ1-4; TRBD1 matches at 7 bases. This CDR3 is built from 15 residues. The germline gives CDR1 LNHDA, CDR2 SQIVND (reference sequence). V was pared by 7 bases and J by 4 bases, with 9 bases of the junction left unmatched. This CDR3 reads CASNGAGGGNEKLFF. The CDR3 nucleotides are TGTGCCAGTAATGGTGCAGGGGGAGGTAATGAAAAACTGTTTTTT.

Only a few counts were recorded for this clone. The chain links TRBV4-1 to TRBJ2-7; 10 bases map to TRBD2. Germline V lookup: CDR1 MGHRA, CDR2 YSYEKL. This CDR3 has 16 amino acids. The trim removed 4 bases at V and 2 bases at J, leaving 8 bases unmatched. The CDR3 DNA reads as TGCGCCAGCAGCCCTCGGGGAGCGGGAGGGCCCTACGAGCAGTACTTC. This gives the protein CASSPRGAGGPYEQYF.

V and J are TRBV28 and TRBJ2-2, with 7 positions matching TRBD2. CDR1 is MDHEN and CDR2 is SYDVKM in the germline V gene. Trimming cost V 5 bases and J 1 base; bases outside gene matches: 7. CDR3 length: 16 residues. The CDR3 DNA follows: TGTGCCAGCAGTACTACTAGCGCCGAGAACACCGGGGAGCTGTTTTTT. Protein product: CASSTTSAENTGELFF.

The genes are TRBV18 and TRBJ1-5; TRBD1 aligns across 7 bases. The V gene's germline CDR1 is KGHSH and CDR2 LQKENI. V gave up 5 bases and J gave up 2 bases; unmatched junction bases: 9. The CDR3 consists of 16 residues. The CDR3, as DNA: TGTGCCAGCTCAGGTCGACAGGGTGGGGGCAATCAGCCCCAGCATTTT. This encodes CASSGRQGGGNQPQHF.

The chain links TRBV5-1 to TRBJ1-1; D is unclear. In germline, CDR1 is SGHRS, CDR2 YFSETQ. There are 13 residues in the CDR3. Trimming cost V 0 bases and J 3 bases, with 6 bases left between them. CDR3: CASSLDGDTEAFF. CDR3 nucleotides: TGCGCCAGCAGCTTGGACGGTGACACTGAAGCTTTCTTT.

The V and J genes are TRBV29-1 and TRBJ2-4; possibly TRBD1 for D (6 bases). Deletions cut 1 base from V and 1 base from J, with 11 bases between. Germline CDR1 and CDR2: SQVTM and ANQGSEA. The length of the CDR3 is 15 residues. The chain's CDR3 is CSVEGTVNAKNIQYF. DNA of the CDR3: TGCAGCGTTGAAGGGACAGTGAACGCCAAAAACATTCAGTACTTC.

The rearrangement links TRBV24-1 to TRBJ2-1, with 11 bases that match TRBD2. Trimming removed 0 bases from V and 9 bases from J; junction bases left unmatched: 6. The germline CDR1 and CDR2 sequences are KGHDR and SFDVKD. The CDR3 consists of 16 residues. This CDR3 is CATSDLLLAGVFEQFF. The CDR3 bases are TGTGCCACCAGTGATTTGCTACTAGCGGGAGTTTTTGAGCAGTTCTTC.

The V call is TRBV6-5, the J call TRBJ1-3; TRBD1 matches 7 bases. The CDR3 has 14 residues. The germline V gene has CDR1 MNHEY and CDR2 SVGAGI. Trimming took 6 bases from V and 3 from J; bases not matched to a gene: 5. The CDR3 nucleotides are TGTGCCAGCAGGCGAACAGGGGATGGAAACACCATATATTTT. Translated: CASRRTGDGNTIYF.

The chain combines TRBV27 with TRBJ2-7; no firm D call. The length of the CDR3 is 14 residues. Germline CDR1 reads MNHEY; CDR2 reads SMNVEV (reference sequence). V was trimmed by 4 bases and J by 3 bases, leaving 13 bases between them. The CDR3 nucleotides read TGTGCCAGCAGTTCCCGCAGCCTAGTCTACGAGCAGTACTTC. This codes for CASSSRSLVYEQYF.

The CDR3 sequence: CASSLGAGTDTQYF. For the CDR3, the DNA is TGTGCCAGCAGCTTGGGAGCGGGCACAGATACGCAGTATTTT. V and J are TRBV5-5 and TRBJ2-3, with D perhaps matching TRBD2 (5 bases). CDR3 length: 14 residues. The V gene's germline CDR1 is SGHKS and CDR2 YYEKEE (reference sequence). V dropped 0 bases and J dropped 1 base, with 6 bases sitting between them.

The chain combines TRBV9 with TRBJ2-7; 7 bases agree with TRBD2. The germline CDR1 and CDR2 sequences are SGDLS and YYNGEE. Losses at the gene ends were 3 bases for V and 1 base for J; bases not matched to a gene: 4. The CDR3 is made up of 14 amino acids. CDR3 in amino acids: CASSEGSGSYEQYF. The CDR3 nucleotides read TGTGCCAGCAGCGAGGGTAGCGGGTCCTACGAGCAGTACTTC.